These 6 T cell receptor beta chains share one sample of origin, sequenced in a study of cytomegalovirus exposure and HLA in healthy donors. Amplification used 60 Vbeta primers and 13 Jbeta primers. Here immunoSEQ multiplex PCR was the method, and the copy in TCRdb shows in-frame clones only, minus some. The profile shows 150,000 to 200,000 clones, roughly 72% of them singletons. The sample consisted of PBMCs. The receptors were sampled from a man aged 25 to 40 in good health and CMV-seronegative.

The chain has TRBV30 and TRBJ1-1, with a weak D call TRBD1 (5 bases). This CDR3 contains 15 residues. The germline V gene encodes CDR1 GTSNPN and CDR2 SVGIG (reference sequence). Trimming stripped 0 bases from V and 1 base from J, with 12 bases between. The DNA of the CDR3 is TGTGCCTGGAGTGTACCCCGCGGGACGAACACTGAAGCTTTCTTT. Encoded protein: CAWSVPRGTNTEAFF.

This clone was observed a single time. This rearrangement joins TRBV4-1 to TRBJ1-5; D possibly corresponds to TRBD1 (5 bases). Germline assignment: CDR1 MGHRA and CDR2 YSYEKL. The CDR3 totals 16 residues. Trimming cost V 2 bases and J 4 bases, with 15 bases left between them. CDR3 amino acids: CASSQSLGLPNQPQHF. The CDR3 DNA sequence: TGCGCCAGCAGCCAATCCTTGGGACTACCAAATCAGCCCCAGCATTTT.

V is TRBV29-1 and J is TRBJ2-7; a possible D gene is TRBD1 (6 bases). Trimming pared 1 base from V and 0 bases from J, leaving 10 bases between. CDR1 SQVTM and CDR2 ANQGSEA come from the germline V gene. The CDR3 is 14 residues long. CDR3 loop: CSVEVQDSSYEQYF. CDR3 sequence (DNA): TGCAGCGTTGAAGTACAGGACAGCTCCTACGAGCAGTACTTC.

In regard to this clone: Germline and junction disagree at one end, which may indicate a read error. The chain employs TRBV6-1 and TRBJ1-5; 9 nucleotides match TRBD1. Germline assignment: CDR1 MNHNS and CDR2 SASEGT. This CDR3 spans 16 amino acids. CDR3 residues: CASSEGLLQGAQPQHF. DNA of the CDR3: TGTGCCAGCAGCGAAGGTCTGCTACAGGGGGCTCAGCCCCAGCATTTT.

V and J are TRBV29-1 and TRBJ2-7, with D possibly matching TRBD2 (5 bases). The CDR3 length is 13 residues. Trimming pared 6 bases from V and 3 bases from J, leaving 15 bases between. The germline V gene encodes CDR1 SQVTM and CDR2 ANQGSEA. The CDR3 nucleotides read TGCAGCGTCCTTGACCCGAGGGACTACGAGCAGTACTTC. Its translation: CSVLDPRDYEQYF.

This chain uses TRBV5-4 with TRBJ2-5; TRBD2 aligns across 12 bases. CDR3 length: 16 residues. Per germline, CDR1 SGHNT and CDR2 YYREEE (reference sequence). Unmatched junction bases numbered 6, after V lost 3 bases and J lost 3 bases. The CDR3 sequence: CASSWTSGVKKETQYF. CDR3 sequence (DNA): TGTGCCAGCAGCTGGACTAGCGGGGTCAAGAAAGAGACCCAGTACTTC.